This is a list of T cell receptor beta chains from one sample in a study of blood T cell repertoires in COVID-19. Sequencing was performed with immunoSEQ multiplex PCR; in TCRdb, only in-frame clones are kept and a portion is missing. The sample includes hundreds of thousands of clones, around 86% of them seen just once. The sample comprised peripheral blood. These receptors all come from a woman aged 40 to 50 who had recovered from COVID-19. CDR3s include the opening cysteine and the closing phenylalanine or tryptophan. The D gene is left open where the match is weak. Clone size is shown for a subset of rows, as once, few, many or a class of expanded clone.

j_call v_call d_call cdr3_length clone_size cdr3_nt cdr3_aa
TRBJ1-3 TRBV27 . 15 . TGTGCCAGCAGTTTATCGCCGGCGGCGTCGGACACCATATATTTT CASSLSPAASDTIYF
TRBJ2-1 TRBV5-8 . 14 . TGTGCCAGCAGCTTTCACAGCTCCTACAATGAGCAGTTCTTC CASSFHSSYNEQFF
TRBJ1-1 TRBV6-6 . 13 . TGTGCCAGCAGCCACGAGGCGGTAATTGAAGCTTTCTTT CASSHEAVIEAFF
TRBJ1-2 TRBV6-5 . 14 few TGTGCCAGCAGTTCCACCGGCGGGGACTATGGCTACACCTTC CASSSTGGDYGYTF
TRBJ2-7 TRBV13 TRBD1 17 . TGTGCCAGCAGCTCTCAACTCGGACAGGTAACTCCCTACGAGCAGTACTTC CASSSQLGQVTPYEQYF
TRBJ2-3 TRBV6-5 . 14 . TGTGCCAGCAGGGAGGGAGTAAGCACAGATACGCAGTATTTT CASREGVSTDTQYF
TRBJ1-1 TRBV30 TRBD1 13 . TGTGCCTGGACGACAGGGAGCGTCACTGAAGCTTTCTTT CAWTTGSVTEAFF
TRBJ2-2 TRBV18 . 16 . TGTGCCAGCTCACCAAATGACATCGGGAACACCGGGGAGCTGTTTTTT CASSPNDIGNTGELFF
TRBJ1-1 TRBV10-1 TRBD1 15 . TGCGCCAGCCGCGGGACAGGGGCCCAATCGGCGGAAGCTTTCTTT CASRGTGAQSAEAFF
TRBJ1-3 TRBV10-2 TRBD1 14 . TGCGCCAGCATGGACAGGGGGCCTGGAAACACCATATATTTT CASMDRGPGNTIYF
TRBJ2-7 TRBV5-1 TRBD1 15 . TGCGCCAGCAGCGGGAGGACAGGGATGGCCTACGAGCAGTACTTC CASSGRTGMAYEQYF
TRBJ1-4 TRBV12-3/TRBV12-4 TRBD1 13 . TGTGCCAGCAGGAGGGACAGTGTGGGAAAACTGTTTTTT CASRRDSVGKLFF
TRBJ2-7 TRBV2 . 14 once TGTGCCAGCAGTGGGACAGAGAGCTCCTACGAGCAGTACTTC CASSGTESSYEQYF
TRBJ2-1 TRBV11-3 TRBD1 15 . TGTGCCAGCAGCTCGGACAGGGGGGTCGGAAATGAGCAGTTCTTC CASSSDRGVGNEQFF
TRBJ1-1 TRBV5-4 . 13 . TGTGCCAGCAGCTCACGGACAGAACTTGAAGCTTTCTTT CASSSRTELEAFF